In this sample, the clone carrying this T cell receptor (beta chain) turned up a few times. Its cognate antigen is unknown. The data derive from a study of T cell repertoires in cytomegalovirus infection. General study findings and limits: The study found HLA-C-restricted CMV-specific TCR beta clonotypes dominating the ex vivo response.

CDR3 length: 13 residues. The ends were cut back, 5 bases at V and 4 bases at J, with 10 bases in the middle. CDR1 is SNHLY, CDR2 FYNNEI, per germline. A single record per CDR3 protein comes from TCRdb applying MiXCR to the reads. The sample has 200,000 to 250,000 distinct CDR3 sequences, approximately 22% seen once. This clonotype was obtained from a human donor in good health (CMV status not recorded). Some clones in this sample may be carry-over from other donors' samples. The rearrangement joins TRBV2 to TRBJ2-3; possible D gene TRBD2, 5 bases. The sample taken for sequencing was CD8+ T cells from PBMCs. The CDR3 nucleotides are TGTGCCAGCAGTCGCAGCGGACCAGATACGCAGTATTTT. It is translated as CASSRSGPDTQYF. Complete variable domain (other parts from reference TRBV2 and TRBJ2-3): EPEVTQTPSHQVTQMGQEVILRCVPISNHLYFYWYRQILGQKVEFLVSFYNNEISEKSEIFDDQFSVERPDGSNFTLKIRSTKLEDSAMYFCASSRSGPDTQYFGPGTRLTVL.